These 28 T cell receptor beta chains were all obtained from the same sample, sequenced in a study of PD-L1 blockade in urothelial cancer (dated by TCRdb to the late 2010s). Library method: the immunoSEQ multiplex PCR assay. TCRdb stores this immuneACCESS table with in-frame sequences only. Part of the clones is absent; in the studies checked, under half of the shortfall reflects unresolved V genes, and no reason is known for the rest. The sample table lists about 86,000 clones, 85% of them with a count of one. The ten top clones hold approximately 15% of the sample. The time point tag for this specimen amounts to: pretreatment peripheral blood. The sequences come from PBMCs, collected around atezolizumab (anti-PD-L1) treatment. The receptor source for this set is a man in his fifties or sixties with urothelial cancer.

The chain combines TRBV9 with TRBJ2-2; no definite D call. CDR1 is SGDLS and CDR2 is YYNGEE in the germline V gene. The ends were cut back, 3 bases at V and 6 bases at J, with 12 bases in the middle. The CDR3 spans 14 residues. The CDR3 nucleotides read TGTGCCAGCAGCGGAAGTCGATCGGCCGGGGAGCTGTTTTTT. Protein: CASSGSRSAGELFF. Together with reference TRBV9 and TRBJ2-2, the CDR3 gives the full variable domain: DSGVTQTPKHLITATGQRVTLRCSPRSGDLSVYWYQQSLDQGLQFLIQYYNGEERAKGNILERFSAQQFPDLHSELNLSSLELGDSALYFCASSGSRSAGELFFGEGSRLTVL.

This clone appeared a few times. The genes are TRBV5-3 and TRBJ1-2, with a tentative D call TRBD1 (6 bases). TRBV5-3 is sorted into the ORF group, with uncertain function. There are 13 residues in the CDR3. Trimming cost V 2 bases and J 8 bases, with 13 bases left between them. The CDR3 sequence: CARSLQGDRGYTF. CDR3 sequence (DNA): TGTGCCAGAAGCTTACAGGGAGATCGAGGCTACACCTTC.

The J gene is TRBJ1-1, the V gene TRBV28; D is uncertain. Looked up from germline, CDR1 is MDHEN and CDR2 is SYDVKM. Trimming left V 7 bases short and J 3 bases short, with 15 bases between. The CDR3 contains 14 residues. The CDR3 spells CASKGPGGYTEAFF. The CDR3 nucleotides are TGTGCCAGCAAGGGCCCCGGAGGGTACACTGAAGCTTTCTTT.

The chain joins TRBV2 to TRBJ1-6; 9 bases map to TRBD1. Trimming removed 5 bases from V and 7 bases from J; junction bases left unmatched: 6. The length of the CDR3 is 15 residues. Germline V gives CDR1 SNHLY, CDR2 FYNNEI. The CDR3 here is CASSPGQGVNSPLHF. In DNA form, the CDR3 reads TGTGCCAGCAGTCCGGGACAGGGAGTAAATTCACCCCTCCACTTT.

The chain recombines TRBV9 with TRBJ2-1; 8 nucleotides match TRBD1. Germline V gene lookup returns CDR1 SGDLS and CDR2 YYNGEE. There are 14 residues in the CDR3. After removal of 1 base from V and 7 bases from J, the junction contained 4 bases not matched to a gene. The CDR3 protein is CASSVRQGANEQFF. The CDR3 DNA reads TGTGCCAGCAGCGTACGGCAGGGGGCTAATGAGCAGTTCTTC.

The V gene is TRBV10-3, the J gene TRBJ2-2; D not certain. Trimming shortened V by 7 bases and J by 6 bases, and 18 bases separated the two germline ends. Germline V gives CDR1 ENHRY, CDR2 SYGVKD. This CDR3 comprises 15 residues. This chain's CDR3 is CAIKSPDIGPGELFF. The DNA of the CDR3 is TGTGCCATCAAGAGCCCAGACATAGGCCCCGGGGAGCTGTTTTTT.

This clone was picked up a small number of times. CDR3 amino acids: CASSQFSGDPYEQYF. The DNA for the CDR3 is TGTGCCAGCAGCCAGTTTAGCGGGGACCCCTACGAGCAGTACTTC. The chain links TRBV11-3 to TRBJ2-7; 8 bases are shared with TRBD2. V gave up 5 bases and J gave up 2 bases; unmatched junction bases: 8. The length of the CDR3 is 15 residues. The germline gives CDR1 SGHNT, CDR2 YENEEA.

The gene calls are TRBV5-1 and TRBJ2-4; 8 positions agree with TRBD2. Germline V CDR1 and CDR2: SGHRS, YFSETQ. This CDR3 is built from 16 residues. Trimming took 0 bases from V and 5 from J; bases not matched to a gene: 7. CDR3 in amino acids: CASSLAGGVIENIQYF. In nucleotides, the CDR3 is TGCGCCAGCAGCTTGGCGGGAGGGGTAATTGAAAACATTCAGTACTTC.

This clone was seen once. The V gene is TRBV11-1, the J gene TRBJ2-7, with 9 bases that match TRBD1. CDR1 and CDR2 from the germline V gene are SGHAT and FQDESV (reference sequence). V lost 3 bases and J lost 5; bases outside the gene matches: 8. The CDR3 spans 15 residues. CDR3 nucleotides: TGTGCCAGCAGCTTTGGGGGACAGGGCTTCCACGAGCAGTACTTC. Translating it yields CASSFGGQGFHEQYF.

In its sample, this clone was seen once. The J gene is TRBJ2-4, the V gene TRBV5-1; TRBD2 matches 12 bases. The CDR3 is made up of 21 amino acids. Germline loops: CDR1 SGHRS, CDR2 YFSETQ. J gave up 0 bases and V 1 base, and 14 bases lay outside the gene matches. The CDR3 region has the DNA TGCGCCAGCAGCTTGCTGGAATCAGGGACTAGCGGGCTGATAGCCAAAAACATTCAGTACTTC. Amino acids: CASSLLESGTSGLIAKNIQYF.

The chain couples TRBV15 to TRBJ1-5; D gene ambiguous. This CDR3 region has 16 residues. Germline V gives CDR1 LNHNV, CDR2 YYDKDF (reference sequence). V was trimmed by 0 bases and J by 4 bases, leaving 13 bases between them. CDR3 region: CATSRDARRENQPQHF. The CDR3 DNA sequence: TGTGCCACCAGCAGAGATGCCCGACGGGAGAATCAGCCCCAGCATTTT.

CDR3 residues: CASTKSGGNQPQHF. The CDR3 DNA reads TGTGCCAGCACCAAATCGGGGGGCAATCAGCCCCAGCATTTT. The rearrangement links TRBV28 to TRBJ1-5; tentative D call: TRBD1 (5 bases). The CDR3 loop spans 14 amino acids. Germline V lookup: CDR1 MDHEN, CDR2 SYDVKM. V was pared by 7 bases and J by 2 bases, with 12 bases between. The full variable domain, with the rest looked up from reference TRBV28 and TRBJ1-5, is DVKVTQSSRYLVKRTGEKVFLECVQDMDHENMFWYRQDPGLGLRLIYFSYDVKMKEKGDIPEGYSVSREKKERFSLILESASTNQTSMYLCASTKSGGNQPQHFGDGTRLSIL.

This chain uses TRBV27 with TRBJ2-5; 7 bases match TRBD1. The CDR3 is made up of 14 amino acids. J gave up 5 bases and V 6 bases, and 9 bases lay outside the gene matches. CDR1 MNHEY and CDR2 SMNVEV come from the germline V gene (reference sequence). CDR3 region: CASRRRQGGETQYF. In DNA, the CDR3 is TGTGCCAGCAGACGCCGACAGGGTGGGGAGACCCAGTACTTC.

This clone was observed a single time. The gene calls are TRBV5-4 and TRBJ2-1, with D unclear. The CDR3 is 14 residues long. Germline V gene lookup returns CDR1 SGHNT and CDR2 YYREEE (reference sequence). V was clipped by 4 bases and J by 4 bases, with 12 bases between them. The CDR3 protein is CASSLTTGYNEQFF. The CDR3 nucleotides are TGTGCCAGCAGCCTAACCACTGGTTACAATGAGCAGTTCTTC.

The genes are TRBV6-1 and TRBJ1-3; the D is unclear. Germline-derived CDR1 and CDR2 are MNHNS and SASEGT. The CDR3 spans 16 residues. V lost 1 base to trimming and J lost 2 bases, with 12 bases between them. The CDR3: CASSEGRAAAGNTIYF. CDR3 in DNA: TGTGCCAGCAGTGAAGGGAGGGCCGCGGCTGGAAACACCATATATTTT.

The chain links TRBV2 to TRBJ1-4; the match to TRBD1 covers 8 bases. Unmatched junction bases numbered 9, after V lost 5 bases and J lost 7 bases. The CDR3 runs 15 residues. Per the germline V gene, CDR1 is SNHLY and CDR2 is FYNNEI. The CDR3 DNA reads TGTGCCAGCAGTCCCCGGACAGGGTATTCTGAAAAACTGTTTTTT. This gives the protein CASSPRTGYSEKLFF.

The chain has TRBV12-1 and TRBJ1-5; TRBD1 is the table's D call, not checked against the DNA. TRBV12-1 is a listed pseudogene. The CDR3 is 17 residues long. This CDR3 reads CASSFAVRQGHSQPQHF. The CDR3 DNA reads as TGTGCCAGCAGCTTTGCCGTCCGCCAGGGACACTCACAGCCCCAGCATTTT.

V is TRBV5-8 and J is TRBJ2-5; 12 nucleotides match TRBD2. CDR1 is SGHTS and CDR2 is YDEGEE in the germline V gene. Trimming removed 1 base from V and 5 bases from J; junction bases left unmatched: 6. The CDR3 has 16 residues. The CDR3 sequence is CASSLSLTSGGETQYF. The CDR3 DNA reads TGTGCCAGCAGCTTGAGCCTTACTAGCGGGGGGGAGACCCAGTACTTC.

The chain combines TRBV11-2 with TRBJ2-7, with D tentatively TRBD2 (7 bases). The CDR3 is 14 amino acids. V lost 5 bases, J lost 2 bases, and 13 bases lay in between. In germline, CDR1 is SGHAT, CDR2 FQNNGV. CDR3 amino acids: CASSPYGGPYEQYF. CDR3 sequence (DNA): TGTGCCAGCAGCCCTTACGGGGGGCCCTACGAGCAGTACTTC.

The chain combines TRBV28 with TRBJ2-5, with TRBD2 identical over 11 bases. This CDR3 is built from 14 residues. V dropped 6 bases and J dropped 9; count of bases not matched to a gene: 9. CDR1 MDHEN and CDR2 SYDVKM come from the germline V gene. CDR3: CASSGTSGLGSQYF. The CDR3 DNA reads TGTGCCAGCAGCGGGACTAGCGGTTTAGGGTCCCAGTACTTC.

Worth noting for this clone: At one end the junction does not follow the germline gene, possibly because of a read error. This sequence joins TRBV6-5 and TRBJ1-2, with 9 bases aligning to TRBD1. In germline, CDR1 is MNHEY, CDR2 SVGAGI. The length of the CDR3 is 14 residues. CDR3 sequence: CTSSLDRGWYGYTF. In nucleotides, the CDR3 is TGTACCAGCAGCCTTGACAGGGGGTGGTATGGCTACACCTTC.

This clone was counted between two and nine times. The genes are TRBV9 and TRBJ1-1, with unresolved D. The germline V and J ends were trimmed by 2 bases and 0 bases, with 5 bases remaining between them. The CDR3 consists of 13 residues. In germline, CDR1 is SGDLS, CDR2 YYNGEE. The CDR3 spells CASSVQVNTEAFF. In nucleotides, the CDR3 is TGTGCCAGCAGCGTTCAGGTGAACACTGAAGCTTTCTTT.

V usage is TRBV4-1 and J usage is TRBJ2-7; 9 bases line up with TRBD2. V lost 6 bases, J lost 0 bases, and 6 bases stayed unmatched. CDR3 size: 15 residues. CDR1 and CDR2 (germline): MGHRA, YSYEKL. The CDR3 DNA reads TGCGCCAGCAGGACCGGACTAGCGAGCTCCTACGAGCAGTACTTC. It is translated as CASRTGLASSYEQYF.

The rearrangement joins TRBV7-8 to TRBJ2-6; no definite D call. The V gene's germline CDR1 is SGHVS and CDR2 FQNEAQ. The CDR3 is 18 amino acids. Trimming left V 0 bases short and J 2 bases short, with 14 bases between. The CDR3 here is CASSLAQSTVAGANVLTF. DNA for the CDR3: TGTGCCAGCAGCTTAGCGCAAAGCACAGTAGCTGGGGCCAACGTCCTGACTTTC.

The gene calls are TRBV9 and TRBJ1-4, with D possibly TRBD1 on 6 matching bases. CDR3 length: 15 residues. Germline lookup yields CDR1 SGDLS and CDR2 YYNGEE. V lost 4 bases to trimming and J lost 2 bases, with 12 bases between them. CDR3 sequence: CASSPGGLTNEKLFF. The CDR3 bases are TGTGCCAGCAGCCCCGGGGGGCTTACTAATGAAAAACTGTTTTTT.

This clone has just one count. This chain links TRBV19 with TRBJ1-5; no reliable D call. Germline V lookup: CDR1 LNHDA, CDR2 SQIVND (reference sequence). V was clipped by 3 bases and J by 0 bases, with 12 bases between them. The CDR3 runs to 16 residues. The CDR3 nucleotides read TGTGCCAGTAGTATCTCAGGCAGTTATAGCAATCAGCCCCAGCATTTT. Its translation is CASSISGSYSNQPQHF.

The chain carries TRBV7-8 and TRBJ2-7; TRBD2 aligns across 8 bases. From germline, CDR1 is SGHVS and CDR2 FQNEAQ. With V trimmed by 3 bases and J by 4 bases, 5 bases remained unmatched. This CDR3 spans 14 amino acids. The CDR3 spells CASSFREGPYEQYF. The CDR3 DNA reads as TGTGCCAGCAGCTTTCGGGAGGGCCCGTACGAGCAGTACTTC.

This chain uses TRBV19 with TRBJ2-1, with 10 positions matching TRBD2. The ends lost 3 bases at V and 4 bases at J; junction bases unmatched: 3. Germline V gene sequence: CDR1 LNHDA, CDR2 SQIVND (reference sequence). The CDR3 runs to 15 residues. The CDR3 DNA sequence: TGTGCCAGTAGTATCACTAGCGGGATATACAATGAGCAGTTCTTC. It specifies CASSITSGIYNEQFF.